These 31 T cell receptor beta chains were sequenced from one sample in a study of post-analysis software for immune sequencing data. Notes on the study in general: Patients carried 5 or 6 TRBV segments more frequently than controls did, and TRBV5-6, TRBV5-1 and TRBV20-1 were among them.

These TCRs' antigens remain unknown. The library was made from cDNA and included unique molecular identifiers. TCRdb analysed the PCR reads with MiXCR anew, one entry per CDR3 protein. The profile shows hundreds of thousands of distinct CDR3 sequences, around 40% of them singletons. The sequenced material came from blood. Receptors were obtained from a girl aged 5-17 years with multiple sclerosis.

This chain connects TRBV9 to TRBJ2-7; 7 bases agree with TRBD2. Germline V gene lookup returns CDR1 SGDLS and CDR2 YYNGEE. Germline trimming cut 2 bases from V and 1 base from J; bases unmatched to any gene: 3. The CDR3 runs to 14 residues. CDR3: CASSVSSGSYEQYF. CDR3 DNA: TGTGCCAGCAGCGTTTCTAGCGGTTCCTACGAGCAGTACTTC.

The table lists this clonotype with a few counts. CDR3 DNA sequence: TGTGCCAGCAGCCAAGGGGAGAGCTCCTACAATGAGCAGTTCTTC. It is translated as CASSQGESSYNEQFF. This chain joins TRBV28 and TRBJ2-1; the D call may be TRBD1 or TRBD2 (5 bases each). Trimming removed 6 bases at V and 0 bases at J, with 12 bases between. Germline CDR1 and CDR2: MDHEN and SYDVKM. The CDR3 consists of 15 residues.

The rearrangement joins TRBV20-1 to TRBJ2-7, with D maybe TRBD1 (8 bases). V was pared by 6 bases and J by 3 bases, with 15 bases between. Germline V gene sequence: CDR1 DFQATT, CDR2 SNEGSKA (reference sequence). CDR3 length: 13 amino acids. This CDR3 is CSADREGNYEQYF. The DNA for the CDR3 is TGCAGTGCGGACAGGGAGGGTAACTACGAGCAGTACTTC.

This clonotype was seen more than once but under ten times. J is TRBJ2-3 and V is TRBV7-9; tentatively, D is TRBD2 (5 bases). Germline CDR1 reads SEHNR; CDR2 reads FQNEAQ (reference sequence). Trimming took 1 base from V and 1 from J, leaving 12 bases between them. The CDR3 is 16 amino acids. CDR3 region: CASSLDPSGGTDTQYF. The CDR3, as DNA: TGTGCCAGCAGCTTAGATCCCTCCGGGGGCACAGATACGCAGTATTTT.

The V and J genes are TRBV11-2 and TRBJ2-5, with D tentatively TRBD2 (5 bases). Germline CDR1 SGHAT, CDR2 FQNNGV. The CDR3 has 13 residues. V was pared by 5 bases and J by 2 bases, with 9 bases between. The CDR3, as DNA: TGTGCCAGCAGCCGGACTGATCAAGAGACCCAGTACTTC. As protein: CASSRTDQETQYF.

The genes are TRBV28 and TRBJ2-5; a weak D match, TRBD1 (7 bases). V gave up 6 bases and J gave up 9 bases, with 26 bases separating them. The germline gives CDR1 MDHEN, CDR2 SYDVKM. The length of the CDR3 is 16 residues. In DNA form, the CDR3 reads TGTGCCAGCAGCCGAGGCGGGAAGGGGGCGCGAAAGGCCCAGTACTTC. It is translated as CASSRGGKGARKAQYF. The variable domain in full, completed from reference TRBV28 and TRBJ2-5, reads DVKVTQSSRYLVKRTGEKVFLECVQDMDHENMFWYRQDPGLGLRLIYFSYDVKMKEKGDIPEGYSVSREKKERFSLILESASTNQTSMYLCASSRGGKGARKAQYFGPGTRLLVL.

V and J are TRBV15 and TRBJ1-2, with D possibly TRBD1 on 6 matching bases. The CDR3 contains 16 residues. From germline, CDR1 is LNHNV and CDR2 YYDKDF (reference sequence). Trimming cost V 0 bases and J 8 bases, with 19 bases left between them. CDR3 in amino acids: CATSRDRGQTDGGYTF. CDR3 sequence (DNA): TGTGCCACCAGCAGAGATCGGGGGCAGACAGATGGCGGCTACACCTTC.

This clonotype was seen a handful of times. CDR3 coding DNA: TGTGCCAGCAGTGGTCCGGCCATATCCTACAATGAGCAGTTCTTC. Translated: CASSGPAISYNEQFF. The rearrangement links TRBV28 to TRBJ2-1; D remains ambiguous. This CDR3 comprises 15 residues. Germline assignment: CDR1 MDHEN and CDR2 SYDVKM. V gave up 5 bases and J gave up 1 base, with 12 bases separating them.

This chain links TRBV29-1 with TRBJ1-1; TRBD1 matches 9 bases. CDR1 is SQVTM, CDR2 ANQGSEA, per germline. The CDR3 consists of 14 residues. V shed 6 bases and J 6 bases; nucleotides not matched to a gene: 11. This CDR3 is CSVKAGTGSSEAFF. The DNA for the CDR3 is TGCAGCGTGAAGGCCGGGACAGGGTCTTCTGAAGCTTTCTTT.

The CDR3 coding sequence is TGTGCCAGCAACTGGGTGACAACCCGGACTAGCGGGAGGGCCGACACAGATACGCAGTATTTT. The encoded protein is CASNWVTTRTSGRADTDTQYF. This chain connects TRBV28 to TRBJ2-3, with 15 bases that match TRBD2. V lost 7 bases, J lost 2 bases, and 19 bases stayed unmatched. The CDR3 consists of 21 residues. Germline-derived CDR1 and CDR2 are MDHEN and SYDVKM.

CDR3 DNA: TGCGCCAGCAGCTTGGCCTTGATTGCGGGAGTTAGTAATGAGCAGTTCTTC. Translated: CASSLALIAGVSNEQFF. The chain couples TRBV5-1 to TRBJ2-1; 7 bases are shared with TRBD2. The CDR3 runs 17 residues. Trimming cost V 0 bases and J 7 bases; bases outside gene matches: 13. Germline CDR1 SGHRS, CDR2 YFSETQ.

The table lists this clonotype with a few counts. The rearrangement uses TRBV6-2 or TRBV6-3 and TRBJ2-7; 11 bases map to TRBD2. CDR1 is MNHEY and CDR2 is SVGEGT in the germline V gene. V trimming: 3 bases; J trimming: 4 bases; junction bases outside the gene matches: 5. This CDR3 has 15 amino acids. The CDR3 loop reads CASSYTSGRTYEQYF. The CDR3 DNA reads as TGTGCCAGCAGTTATACTAGCGGGAGAACATACGAGCAGTACTTC.

V and J are TRBV15 and TRBJ1-1, with 9 positions matching TRBD1. Germline CDR1 is LNHNV and CDR2 is YYDKDF (reference sequence). After removal of 3 bases from V and 9 bases from J, the junction contained 14 bases not matched to a gene. The CDR3 has 16 amino acids. The CDR3 sequence: CATSSLRQGVEGKAFF. The DNA of the CDR3 is TGTGCCACCAGCAGCCTAAGACAGGGGGTAGAGGGGAAAGCTTTCTTT.

The rearrangement joins TRBV19 to TRBJ2-5, with TRBD2 identical over 13 bases. Germline trimming cut 5 bases from V and 2 bases from J; bases unmatched to any gene: 2. The CDR3 spans 15 residues. Germline V gene data show CDR1 as LNHDA and CDR2 as SQIVND (reference sequence). The CDR3 here is CASSGTSGTQETQYF. In nucleotides, the CDR3 is TGTGCCAGTAGTGGGACTAGCGGGACACAAGAGACCCAGTACTTC.

V is TRBV27 and J is TRBJ2-4, with 9 bases fitting TRBD2. The junction had 8 bases not matched to a gene; V was cut back by 5 bases and J by 0 bases. Germline V lookup: CDR1 MNHEY, CDR2 SMNVEV (reference sequence). CDR3 length: 17 amino acids. The DNA of the CDR3 is TGTGCCAGCAGTGACCCTAGCGGGGTTCTAGCCAAAAACATTCAGTACTTC. It encodes CASSDPSGVLAKNIQYF.

This clonotype came up a few times. V is TRBV7-9 and J is TRBJ1-4; a possible D gene is TRBD1 (6 bases). CDR1 SEHNR and CDR2 FQNEAQ come from the germline V gene (reference sequence). This CDR3 region has 16 residues. V was pared by 5 bases and J by 4 bases, with 17 bases between. CDR3 nucleotide sequence: TGTGCCAGCAGCGAGAGGACAGTTCGGCTTAATGAAAAACTGTTTTTT. It is translated as CASSERTVRLNEKLFF.

The chain couples TRBV20-1 to TRBJ1-6; 7 bases fit TRBD1. The germline CDR1 and CDR2 sequences are DFQATT and SNEGSKA (reference sequence). The J segment lost 9 bases and the V segment lost 6 bases, leaving 8 bases of the junction unmatched. The CDR3 has 13 residues. CDR3 sequence (DNA): TGCAGTGCGTCATCAGGGGGGGGTTCACCCCTCCACTTT. Its translation: CSASSGGGSPLHF.

This clonotype was recorded a few times. This chain uses TRBV5-1 with TRBJ2-1; D not certain. Germline values: CDR1 SGHRS, CDR2 YFSETQ. The CDR3 is 19 residues long. The V and J ends lost 2 bases and 1 base respectively, with 22 bases between them. The CDR3 region has the DNA TGCGCCAGCAGCTTAAAACTTGGGGTGCAGTCTAGGTCCTACAATGAGCAGTTCTTC. Translation gives CASSLKLGVQSRSYNEQFF.

The chain employs TRBV20-1 and TRBJ2-7; D possibly corresponds to TRBD1 (5 bases). With 2 bases removed from V and 1 base from J, the gap between germline ends came to 12 bases. The CDR3 length is 14 residues. Germline assignment: CDR1 DFQATT and CDR2 SNEGSKA (reference sequence). For the CDR3, the DNA is TGCAGTGCTAGATCCAGGGAACGGTCCTACGAGCAGTACTTC. Protein sequence: CSARSRERSYEQYF.

The V gene is TRBV5-6, the J gene TRBJ1-1; perhaps TRBD1 as D (6 bases). Germline V gives CDR1 SGHDT, CDR2 YYEEEE. This CDR3 spans 17 amino acids. The V end lost 0 bases, the J end lost 1 base, and 16 bases lay between the germline ends. DNA of the CDR3: TGTGCCAGCAGCTTGGGGCAGGGGCCCCGCCGGAACACTGAAGCTTTCTTT. Its translation is CASSLGQGPRRNTEAFF.

The gene calls are TRBV29-1 and TRBJ2-5; D unresolved. The CDR3 runs to 11 residues. The V gene's germline CDR1 is SQVTM and CDR2 ANQGSEA. The V gene lost 2 bases and the J gene lost 2 bases, with 3 bases spanning the gap. CDR3 DNA: TGCAGCGTTGAACAGCAAGAGACCCAGTACTTC. This gives the protein CSVEQQETQYF.

The gene calls are TRBV6-6 and TRBJ2-2; possible D gene TRBD2, 5 bases. The CDR3 length is 17 residues. CDR1 is MNHNY, CDR2 SVGAGI, per germline (reference sequence). The V end was cut by 2 bases, the J end by 3 bases, with 16 bases between. The CDR3 DNA follows: TGTGCCAGCAGTTACCACGTTGACGGACTTTACACCGGGGAGCTGTTTTTT. This codes for CASSYHVDGLYTGELFF.

J is TRBJ2-1 and V is TRBV28; 13 bases are a match to TRBD2. Unmatched junction bases numbered 12, after V lost 10 bases and J lost 6 bases. Germline loops: CDR1 MDHEN, CDR2 SYDVKM. The CDR3 runs 16 residues. The CDR3 nucleotides are TGTGCCACCAAGGAAGGGGGGACTAGCGGGGTCAATGAGCAGTTCTTC. As protein: CATKEGGTSGVNEQFF.

This clonotype has just a few counts. The rearrangement links TRBV7-2 to TRBJ2-5; maybe TRBD2 (7 bases). This CDR3 has 15 amino acids. The V gene lost 1 base and the J gene lost 4 bases, with 13 bases spanning the gap. CDR1 is SGHTA and CDR2 is FQGNSA in the germline V gene. CDR3: CASSLGGLAVETQYF. CDR3 DNA: TGTGCCAGCAGCTTAGGGGGGCTAGCGGTAGAGACCCAGTACTTC.

This rearrangement joins TRBV28 to TRBJ2-7, with TRBD2 matching 10 bases. The CDR3 is 17 amino acids. Per the germline V gene, CDR1 is MDHEN and CDR2 is SYDVKM. Germline trimming cut 1 base from V and 2 bases from J; bases unmatched to any gene: 8. CDR3 region: CASSLSLAGENPYEQYF. The CDR3 DNA is TGTGCCAGCAGTTTATCCCTAGCGGGAGAAAACCCCTACGAGCAGTACTTC.

The chain has TRBV7-9 and TRBJ2-1; 9 bases agree with TRBD2. Looked up from germline, CDR1 is SEHNR and CDR2 is FQNEAQ (reference sequence). Unmatched junction bases numbered 3, after V lost 2 bases and J lost 4 bases. This CDR3 has 15 amino acids. CDR3 loop: CASSLLAGMYNEQFF. Written as DNA, the CDR3 is TGTGCCAGCAGCTTACTAGCGGGGATGTACAATGAGCAGTTCTTC. Based on the CDR3 plus reference TRBV7-9 and TRBJ2-1, the full variable domain is DTGVSQNPRHKITKRGQNVTFRCDPISEHNRLYWYRQTLGQGPEFLTYFQNEAQLEKSRLLSDRFSAERPKGSFSTLEIQRTEQGDSAMYLCASSLLAGMYNEQFFGPGTRLTVL.

In its sample, this clonotype was seen a few times. The chain joins TRBV29-1 to TRBJ1-2; 8 bases agree with TRBD1. The J segment lost 3 bases and the V segment lost 4 bases, leaving 10 bases of the junction unmatched. In germline, CDR1 is SQVTM, CDR2 ANQGSEA. CDR3 size: 15 residues. Written as DNA, the CDR3 is TGCAGCGTTGCGGGGGGCCTGACAGGGGACTATGGCTACACCTTC. Protein: CSVAGGLTGDYGYTF. Full variable domain (rest looked up from reference TRBV29-1 and TRBJ1-2): SAVISQKPSRDICQRGTSLTIQCQVDSQVTMMFWYRQQPGQSLTLIATANQGSEATYESGFVIDKFPISRPNLTFSTLTVSNMSPEDSSIYLCSVAGGLTGDYGYTFGSGTRLTVV.

The rearrangement links TRBV28 to TRBJ2-7, with 10 bases lining up with TRBD1. Germline V gene sequence: CDR1 MDHEN, CDR2 SYDVKM. Germline trimming cut 3 bases from V and 6 bases from J; bases unmatched to any gene: 8. This CDR3 has 15 amino acids. The DNA of the CDR3 is TGTGCCAGCAGTTTGGGCGGGACAGGGGAGGGCGAGCAGTACTTC. As protein: CASSLGGTGEGEQYF.

The genes are TRBV7-3 and TRBJ1-2; 9 nucleotides agree with TRBD1. The germline CDR1 and CDR2 sequences are SGHTA and FQGTGA. The CDR3 runs to 14 residues. Trimming took 5 bases from V and 6 from J; bases not matched to a gene: 7. CDR3 DNA: TGTGCCAGCAGCCCCGAACAGGGGGCTAATGGCTACACCTTC. Translated, it gives CASSPEQGANGYTF.

This sequence joins TRBV9 and TRBJ2-1, with D possibly called TRBD1 or TRBD2 (6 bases each). This CDR3 region has 13 residues. V gave up 4 bases and J gave up 15 bases, with 20 bases separating them. CDR1 and CDR2 from the germline V gene are SGDLS and YYNGEE. CDR3 loop: CASSPPGGGRRFF. The CDR3 nucleotides read TGTGCCAGCAGCCCCCCCGGGGGCGGAAGGCGGTTCTTC. Full variable domain (rest looked up from reference TRBV9 and TRBJ2-1): DSGVTQTPKHLITATGQRVTLRCSPRSGDLSVYWYQQSLDQGLQFLIQYYNGEERAKGNILERFSAQQFPDLHSELNLSSLELGDSALYFCASSPPGGGRRFFGPGTRLTVL.

The chain carries TRBV13 and TRBJ2-7; possibly TRBD1 for D (5 bases). Germline CDR1 reads PRHDT; CDR2 reads FYEKMQ (reference sequence). V was trimmed by 0 bases and J by 2 bases, leaving 8 bases between them. CDR3 length equals 14 residues. The CDR3, as DNA: TGTGCCAGCAGCTTAGGCTTAGGGGCCTACGAGCAGTACTTC. This codes for CASSLGLGAYEQYF. Full variable domain (missing parts from reference TRBV13 and TRBJ2-7): AAGVIQSPRHLIKEKRETATLKCYPIPRHDTVYWYQQGPGQDPQFLISFYEKMQSDKGSIPDRFSAQQFSDYHSELNMSSLELGDSALYFCASSLGLGAYEQYFGPGTRLTVT.